This TCR beta chain was obtained from a study of CXCR3-negative and CXCR3-positive naive CD8 T cells (dated by TCRdb to between 2018 and 2021). A note on the overall study: About 150 million TRB reads were obtained in total, roughly 1.5 +/- 0.3 million reads per library. The diversity and physicochemical repertoire analyses included around 10 donors pooled from two independent experiments. Naive subsets from about 5 donors and memory cells from 3 donors were included in the TRBV-TRBJ cluster analysis.

The germline V gene specifies SQVTM as CDR1 and ANQGSEA as CDR2. Its CDR3 holds 12 amino acids, cysteine through phenylalanine. No DNA appears here. The paper as a whole reports these results and caveats: CXCR3 expression partially decreased after cryopreservation, so most assays used freshly isolated PBMCs. TRB CDR3s from CXCR3-positive naive cells showed higher hydrophobicity (lower Kidera factor 4), lower energy, and higher strength and volume indices than CXCR3-negative naive cells. TRBV-TRBJ usage was similar between naive CXCR3-negative and CXCR3-positive cells from the same donor, while memory cells showed distinct patterns. Comparably high repertoire diversity was found in both naive subsets, whereas much lower repertoire diversity was found in memory CD8+ T cells. Because surface CD5, which has been linked to self-reactivity in mice, was comparable between naive subsets, TCR interaction strength was also inferred from TRB CDR3 physicochemical properties.

For every CD8+ T cell subset, a few hundred thousand cells were flow-sorted straight into RLT lysis buffer, and each subset was sorted in triplicate. Naive CD8+ T cells were defined stringently as CD45RO-CCR7+CD27+CD95- to exclude memory contaminants. Peripheral blood mononuclear cells were isolated from buffy coats by standard density gradient centrifugation. A FACSAria III was used to flow-sort naive CD8+ T cells into CXCR3-negative and CXCR3-positive populations. Total RNA was extracted from sorted cells using an RNeasy Mini Kit. Remarks on this clonotype: Its antigen is currently not known.

Sequencing instrument: NextSeq 550. The Human TCR Profiling Kit (MiLaboratory) was used to make UMI-labeled 5' RACE TRB cDNA libraries. cDNA synthesis used the entire amount of extracted RNA, and PCR amplification then used the entire amount of cDNA produced. Libraries were prepared in parallel with an identical number of PCR cycles. On the study's bioinformatics: About 54,000 +/- 9,700 unique UMI-labeled TRB cDNA molecules per library were extracted with MIGEC and MiXCR, with at least two reads per UMI required. An average of 40,000 +/- 10,000 functional in-frame TRB CDR3 nucleotide clonotypes without stop codons was found per library. After downsampling to 5000 UMI-labeled TRB molecules per sample, diversity metrics, including normalized Shannon-Wiener and Chao1, were computed in VDJtools. For the central five CDR3 residues, VDJtools calculated physicochemical properties weighted by clonotype size, namely interaction energy, strength, volume and Kidera factor 4. One entry per CDR3 protein sequence results from the TCRdb reprocessing of the reads, with DNA left out. Here the V and J calls rest on TCRdb's processing, not on the authors' analysis. The sample table on file contains approximately 88,000 distinct CDR3 sequences. The ten biggest clones cover 1.5% to 2% of the sample.

The sequencing sample was made of naive CXCR3- CD8+ T cells from blood. The cell subset or site label for this specimen denotes: CD45RO-CCR7+CD27+CD95- naive CD8+ T cells lacking CXCR3 (TNR3-). This chain joins TRBV29-1 to TRBJ2-7; absent DNA, TCRdb's TRBD2 call cannot be checked. The clonotype comes from a human donor in good health. Some clones in this sample may be carry-over from other donors' samples. The CDR3 here reads CSVRTVSYEQYF.